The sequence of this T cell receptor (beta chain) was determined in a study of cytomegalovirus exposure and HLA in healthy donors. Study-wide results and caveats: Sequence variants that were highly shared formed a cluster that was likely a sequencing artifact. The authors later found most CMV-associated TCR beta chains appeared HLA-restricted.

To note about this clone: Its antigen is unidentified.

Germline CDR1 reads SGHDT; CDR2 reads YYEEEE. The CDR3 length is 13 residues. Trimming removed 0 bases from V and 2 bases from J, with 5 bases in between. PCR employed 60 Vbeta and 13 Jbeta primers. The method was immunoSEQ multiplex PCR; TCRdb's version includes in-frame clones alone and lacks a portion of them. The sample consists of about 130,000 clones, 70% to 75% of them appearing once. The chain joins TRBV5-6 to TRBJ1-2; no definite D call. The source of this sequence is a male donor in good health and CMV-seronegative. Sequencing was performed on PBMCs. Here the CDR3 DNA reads TGTGCCAGCAGCTTGGGCAGGAACTATGGCTACACCTTC. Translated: CASSLGRNYGYTF.